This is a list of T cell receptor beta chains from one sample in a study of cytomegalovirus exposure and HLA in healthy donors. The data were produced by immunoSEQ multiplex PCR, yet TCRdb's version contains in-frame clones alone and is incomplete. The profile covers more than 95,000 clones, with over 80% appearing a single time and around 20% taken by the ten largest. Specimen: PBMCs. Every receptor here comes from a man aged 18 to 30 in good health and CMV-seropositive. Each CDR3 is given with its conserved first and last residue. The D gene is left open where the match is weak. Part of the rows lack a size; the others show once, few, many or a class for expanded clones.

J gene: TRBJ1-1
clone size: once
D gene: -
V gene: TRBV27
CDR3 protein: CASSSTPQGYTEAFF
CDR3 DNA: TGTGCCAGCAGTTCCACCCCACAGGGATACACTGAAGCTTTCTTT

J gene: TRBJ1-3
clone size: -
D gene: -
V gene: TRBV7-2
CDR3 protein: CASSLVDTPSSGNTIYF
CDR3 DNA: TGTGCCAGCAGCTTAGTCGACACCCCAAGCTCTGGAAACACCATATATTTT

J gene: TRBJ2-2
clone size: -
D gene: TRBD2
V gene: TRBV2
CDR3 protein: CASAGTSGLRTGELFF
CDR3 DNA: TGTGCCAGCGCCGGGACTAGCGGACTTAGGACCGGGGAGCTGTTTTTT

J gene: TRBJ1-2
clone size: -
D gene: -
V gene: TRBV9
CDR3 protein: CASSVASGQSGYTF
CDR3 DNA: TGTGCCAGCAGCGTAGCTTCAGGCCAGAGCGGCTACACCTTC

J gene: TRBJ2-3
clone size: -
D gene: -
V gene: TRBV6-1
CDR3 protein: CASRGGRDTDTQYF
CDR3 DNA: TGTGCCAGCAGAGGAGGACGAGATACAGATACGCAGTATTTT

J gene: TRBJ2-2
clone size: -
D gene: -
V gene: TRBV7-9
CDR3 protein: CASTRAGELFF
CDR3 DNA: TGTGCCAGCACCAGGGCCGGGGAGCTGTTTTTT

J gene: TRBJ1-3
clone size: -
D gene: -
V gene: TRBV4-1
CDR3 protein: CASSLARESPSGNTIYF
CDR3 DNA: TGCGCCAGCAGCCTAGCGAGGGAGTCCCCCTCTGGAAACACCATATATTTT

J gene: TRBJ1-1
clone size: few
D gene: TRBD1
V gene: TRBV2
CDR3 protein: CASSERPGGSTEAFF
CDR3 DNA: TGTGCCAGCAGTGAAAGGCCAGGGGGAAGCACTGAAGCTTTCTTT

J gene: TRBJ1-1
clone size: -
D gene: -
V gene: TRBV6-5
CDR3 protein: CASTAEGGYTEAFF
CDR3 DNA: TGTGCCAGCACGGCTGAGGGTGGGTACACTGAAGCTTTCTTT

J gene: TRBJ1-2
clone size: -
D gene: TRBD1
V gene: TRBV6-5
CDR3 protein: CASSYGTGNGYTF
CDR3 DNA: TGTGCCAGCAGTTACGGGACAGGGAATGGCTACACCTTC

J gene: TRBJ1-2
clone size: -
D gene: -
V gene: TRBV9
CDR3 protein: CASSVGPDSLDGYTF
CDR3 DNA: TGTGCCAGCAGCGTAGGGCCGGACAGTCTAGATGGCTACACCTTC

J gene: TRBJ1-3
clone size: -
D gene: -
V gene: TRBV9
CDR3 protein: CASSTGTNRTIYF
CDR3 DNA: TGTGCCAGCAGCACCGGGACAAATCGGACCATATATTTT

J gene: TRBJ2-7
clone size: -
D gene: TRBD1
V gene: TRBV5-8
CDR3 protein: CAGPGQGVYEQYF
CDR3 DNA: TGTGCCGGGCCCGGACAGGGTGTTTACGAGCAGTACTTC

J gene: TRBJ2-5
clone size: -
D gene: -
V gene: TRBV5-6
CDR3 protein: CASSPGGWGQETQYF
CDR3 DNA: TGTGCCAGCAGCCCGGGCGGGTGGGGCCAAGAGACCCAGTACTTC

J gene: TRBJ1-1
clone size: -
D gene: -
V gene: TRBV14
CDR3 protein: CASSQGLRGRNTEAFF
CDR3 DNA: TGTGCCAGCAGCCAAGGATTAAGGGGCCGGAACACTGAAGCTTTCTTT

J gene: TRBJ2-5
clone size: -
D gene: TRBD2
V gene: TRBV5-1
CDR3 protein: CASALAGGLETQYF
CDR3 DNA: TGCGCCAGCGCCTTAGCGGGGGGCCTTGAGACCCAGTACTTC

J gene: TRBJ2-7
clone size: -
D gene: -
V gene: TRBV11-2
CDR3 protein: CASSPSYEQYF
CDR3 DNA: TGTGCCAGCAGTCCCAGCTACGAGCAGTACTTC

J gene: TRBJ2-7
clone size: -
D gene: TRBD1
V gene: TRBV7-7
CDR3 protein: CASSSGQGTAQYF
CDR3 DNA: TGTGCCAGCAGTTCCGGACAGGGGACTGCGCAGTACTTC

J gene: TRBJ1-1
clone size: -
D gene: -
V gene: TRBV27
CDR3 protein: CASSLSTEQHLNTEAFF
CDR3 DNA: TGTGCCAGCAGTTTATCGACCGAACAGCACCTGAACACTGAAGCTTTCTTT

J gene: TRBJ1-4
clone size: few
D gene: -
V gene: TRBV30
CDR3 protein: CAWSVLRGEKLFF
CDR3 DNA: TGTGCCTGGAGTGTACTGCGGGGAGAAAAACTGTTTTTT

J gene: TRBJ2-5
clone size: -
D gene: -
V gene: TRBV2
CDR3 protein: CASRRRGGETQYF
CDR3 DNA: TGTGCCAGCAGGAGGCGGGGAGGAGAGACCCAGTACTTC

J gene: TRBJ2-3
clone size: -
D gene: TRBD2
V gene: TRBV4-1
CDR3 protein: CASSQDWRPSGGDPNGTDTQYF
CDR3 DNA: TGCGCCAGCAGCCAAGATTGGAGGCCTAGCGGGGGGGATCCCAATGGCACAGATACGCAGTATTTT

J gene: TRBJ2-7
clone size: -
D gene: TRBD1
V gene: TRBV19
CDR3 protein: CASSIGTGFLYEQYF
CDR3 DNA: TGTGCCAGTAGTATAGGGACAGGGTTCCTATACGAGCAGTACTTC

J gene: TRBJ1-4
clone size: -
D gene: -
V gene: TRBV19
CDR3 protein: CASTRRTGTEKLFF
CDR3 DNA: TGTGCCAGTACGCGAAGAACAGGCACTGAAAAACTGTTTTTT

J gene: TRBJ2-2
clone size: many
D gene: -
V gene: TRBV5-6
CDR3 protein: CASSLIASYTGELFF
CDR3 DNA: TGTGCCAGCAGCTTGATAGCGAGTTATACCGGGGAGCTGTTTTTT

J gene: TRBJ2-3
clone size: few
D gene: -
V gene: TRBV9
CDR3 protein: CASSVGADTQYF
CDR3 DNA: TGTGCCAGCAGCGTAGGAGCAGATACGCAGTATTTT

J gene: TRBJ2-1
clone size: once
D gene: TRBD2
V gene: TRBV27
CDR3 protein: CASSLLAGGRDEQFF
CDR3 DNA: TGTGCCAGCAGTTTACTAGCGGGGGGGCGCGATGAGCAGTTCTTC

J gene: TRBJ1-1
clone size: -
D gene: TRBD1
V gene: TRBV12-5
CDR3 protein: CASGFLGQGGTEAFF
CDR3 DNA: TGTGCTAGTGGTTTTCTAGGACAGGGAGGTACTGAAGCTTTCTTT

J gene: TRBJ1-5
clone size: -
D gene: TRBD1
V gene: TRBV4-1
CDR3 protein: CASRLGTASNQPQHF
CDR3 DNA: TGCGCCAGCAGACTGGGGACAGCCTCCAATCAGCCCCAGCATTTT

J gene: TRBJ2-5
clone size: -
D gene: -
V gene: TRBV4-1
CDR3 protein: CASSLAGVQETQYF
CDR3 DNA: TGCGCCAGCAGCCTAGCCGGGGTCCAAGAGACCCAGTACTTC

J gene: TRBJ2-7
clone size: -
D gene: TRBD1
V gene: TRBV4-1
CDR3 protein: CASSHPGQGHHEQYF
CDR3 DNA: TGCGCCAGCAGCCACCCGGGACAGGGGCACCACGAGCAGTACTTC

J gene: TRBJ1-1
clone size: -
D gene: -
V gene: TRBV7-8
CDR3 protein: CASAWGGEAFF
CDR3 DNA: TGTGCCAGCGCTTGGGGAGGGGAAGCTTTCTTT

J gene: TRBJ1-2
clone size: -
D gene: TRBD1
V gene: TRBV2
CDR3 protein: CAGSEAWDRGGTF
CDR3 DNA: TGTGCCGGCAGTGAGGCCTGGGACAGGGGAGGAACCTTC

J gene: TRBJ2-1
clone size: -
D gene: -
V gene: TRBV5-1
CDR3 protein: CASSGTRDNEQFF
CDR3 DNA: TGCGCCAGCAGCGGTACTAGAGACAATGAGCAGTTCTTC

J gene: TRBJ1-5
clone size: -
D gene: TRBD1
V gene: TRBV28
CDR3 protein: CASWGQGSNQPQHF
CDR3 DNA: TGTGCCAGCTGGGGACAGGGTAGCAATCAGCCCCAGCATTTT

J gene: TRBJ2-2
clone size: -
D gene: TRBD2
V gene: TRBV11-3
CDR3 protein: CASSLESRTSGGPNTGELFF
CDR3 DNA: TGTGCCAGCAGCTTAGAGTCAAGGACTAGCGGGGGCCCTAACACCGGGGAGCTGTTTTTT

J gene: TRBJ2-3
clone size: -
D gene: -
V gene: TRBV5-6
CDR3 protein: CASSLGGGGTDTQYF
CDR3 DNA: TGTGCCAGCAGCTTGGGGGGGGGCGGGACAGATACGCAGTATTTT

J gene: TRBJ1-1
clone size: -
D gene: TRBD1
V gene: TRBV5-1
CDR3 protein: CASSSTGVTEAFF
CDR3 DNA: TGCGCCAGCAGCTCTACAGGGGTGACTGAAGCTTTCTTT

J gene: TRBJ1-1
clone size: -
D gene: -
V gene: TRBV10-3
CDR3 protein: CATLGDTEAFF
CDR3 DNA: TGTGCCACCCTGGGAGACACTGAAGCTTTCTTT

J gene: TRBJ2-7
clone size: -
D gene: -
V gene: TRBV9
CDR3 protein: CASSESGGAYEQYF
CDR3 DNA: TGTGCCAGCAGCGAGTCAGGAGGAGCCTACGAGCAGTACTTC

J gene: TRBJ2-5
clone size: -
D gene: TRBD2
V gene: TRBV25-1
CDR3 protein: CASSEFTGGGTFAETQYF
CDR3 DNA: TGTGCCAGCAGTGAGTTTACTGGCGGGGGGACGTTTGCGGAGACCCAGTACTTC

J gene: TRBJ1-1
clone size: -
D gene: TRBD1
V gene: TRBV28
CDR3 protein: CASRSQGANTEAFF
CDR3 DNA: TGTGCCAGCAGGTCACAGGGGGCGAACACTGAAGCTTTCTTT